Each of the 27 T cell receptor beta chains below was sequenced from the same sample in a study of T cell responses to AZD1222 COVID-19 vaccine. TCRdb's table, derived via immunoSEQ multiplex PCR, lists solely in-frame clones and lacks some. The sample includes about 67,000 clones, around four fifths of them seen just once. Specimen: peripheral blood, collected on day 0 of AZD1222 vaccination. The receptor source for this set is an adult in good health.

This chain joins TRBV7-2 and TRBJ2-1; perhaps TRBD2 as D (6 bases). Germline CDR1 is SGHTA and CDR2 is FQGNSA. V lost 4 bases and J 3 bases, leaving 13 bases between the germline ends. This CDR3 contains 15 residues. The CDR3 DNA reads as TGTGCCAGCAGCTCCTCCGGGACTTACTACAATGAGCAGTTCTTC. This gives the protein CASSSSGTYYNEQFF.

The CDR3 DNA sequence: TGCGCCAGCAGCTTTACAATAGGGCCTGCAAACTCCTACAATGAGCAGTTCTTC. It translates to CASSFTIGPANSYNEQFF. This chain links TRBV5-1 with TRBJ2-1; D is unresolved. CDR1 is SGHRS, CDR2 YFSETQ, per germline. V was trimmed by 2 bases and J by 0 bases, leaving 18 bases between them. The CDR3 has 18 residues.

This chain uses TRBV20-1 with TRBJ1-2, with D hard to call. The CDR3 extends over 9 amino acids. Per germline, CDR1 DFQATT and CDR2 SNEGSKA (reference sequence). CDR3 region: CSDETGYTF. CDR3 coding DNA: TGCAGCGATGAAACAGGCTACACCTTC.

The CDR3 sequence: CATSQGFLGNQPQHF. For the CDR3, the DNA is TGTGCCACTTCTCAGGGGTTTCTAGGCAATCAGCCCCAGCATTTT. J is TRBJ1-5 and V is TRBV6-6; a weak D match, TRBD1 (6 bases). Trimming took off 10 bases at V and 2 bases at J, with 18 bases between the two ends. The CDR3 consists of 15 residues. The germline V gene encodes CDR1 MNHNY and CDR2 SVGAGI (reference sequence).

The V and J genes are TRBV6-5 and TRBJ2-4, with unresolved D. From germline, CDR1 is MNHEY and CDR2 SVGAGI. CDR3 length equals 13 residues. Trimming removed 4 bases at V and 3 bases at J, with 7 bases between. This CDR3 is CASSSWDKNIQYF. The CDR3, as DNA: TGTGCCAGCAGTTCGTGGGACAAAAACATTCAGTACTTC.

The chain employs TRBV29-1 and TRBJ1-1, with D unresolved. The CDR3 is made up of 11 amino acids. CDR1 is SQVTM, CDR2 ANQGSEA, per germline. V lost 6 bases and J lost 0, with 5 bases in between. In DNA form, the CDR3 reads TGCAGCGTCGGTATGAACACTGAAGCTTTCTTT. It translates to CSVGMNTEAFF.

This clone was counted only a few times. The CDR3 region has the DNA TGTGCCAGCTCACCGGTGCAAGAGACCCAGTACTTC. This codes for CASSPVQETQYF. The rearrangement links TRBV18 to TRBJ2-5; D is unresolved. V lost 3 bases and J 2 bases, leaving 4 bases between the germline ends. This CDR3 is built from 12 residues. CDR1 is KGHSH, CDR2 LQKENI, per germline.

The genes are TRBV3-1 (or the pseudogene TRBV3-2) and TRBJ1-1; D remains unclear. The V gene's germline CDR1 is LGHDT and CDR2 YNNKEL (reference sequence). Trimming left V 4 bases short and J 1 base short, with 7 bases between. The CDR3 length is 13 residues. The chain's CDR3 is CASSPRGNTEAFF. In DNA, the CDR3 is TGTGCCAGCAGCCCCCGAGGGAACACTGAAGCTTTCTTT.

The chain's CDR3 is CASSVAGGRGGYTF. For the CDR3, the DNA is TGTGCCAGTAGTGTAGCAGGAGGTCGGGGTGGCTACACCTTC. The rearrangement uses TRBV19 and TRBJ1-2; D gene unclear. Germline V gene sequence: CDR1 LNHDA, CDR2 SQIVND (reference sequence). V lost 5 bases and J 7 bases, leaving 17 bases between the germline ends. CDR3 length: 14 residues.

CDR3 residues: CASSYGGTMRNEQFF. CDR3 nucleotide sequence: TGTGCCAGCAGTTACGGCGGGACCATGAGGAATGAGCAGTTCTTC. The chain employs TRBV6-5 and TRBJ2-1; tentative D call: TRBD2 (6 bases). Germline assignment: CDR1 MNHEY and CDR2 SVGAGI. V shed 2 bases and J shed 7 bases, with 15 bases lying between them. This CDR3 has 15 residues.

This rearrangement joins TRBV19 to TRBJ1-5; perhaps TRBD1 as D (6 bases). Germline CDR1 reads LNHDA; CDR2 reads SQIVND (reference sequence). This CDR3 spans 14 amino acids. The V end lost 5 bases, the J end lost 7 bases, and 15 bases lay between the germline ends. In DNA, the CDR3 is TGTGCCAGTAGTGGGTGGGACAAATCGCAGCCCCAGCATTTT. Protein sequence: CASSGWDKSQPQHF.

This clone has a handful of counts. The rearrangement joins TRBV27 to TRBJ2-6; D not resolved. Germline V gene sequence: CDR1 MNHEY, CDR2 SMNVEV (reference sequence). The CDR3 runs to 15 residues. The V end was cut by 3 bases, the J end by 8 bases, with 14 bases between. CDR3 sequence reads: CASSLYESPSNVLTF. CDR3 in DNA: TGTGCCAGCAGTTTGTACGAGAGTCCTTCCAACGTCCTGACTTTC. Drawing the rest from reference TRBV27 and TRBJ2-6, the complete variable domain is EAQVTQNPRYLITVTGKKLTVTCSQNMNHEYMSWYRQDPGLGLRQIYYSMNVEVTDKGDVPEGYKVSRKEKRNFPLILESPSPNQTSLYFCASSLYESPSNVLTFGAGSRLTVL.

CDR3 amino acids: CASSTTQGAYEQYF. CDR3 in DNA: TGTGCCAGTAGTACCACACAGGGGGCGTACGAGCAGTACTTC. The genes are TRBV19 and TRBJ2-7; 9 bases agree with TRBD1. J gave up 4 bases and V 4 bases, and 5 bases lay outside the gene matches. Germline V gene data show CDR1 as LNHDA and CDR2 as SQIVND (reference sequence). The CDR3 totals 14 residues.

The CDR3 spells CASRGGGVGNTEAFF. DNA for the CDR3: TGTGCCAGCAGGGGCGGGGGCGTCGGGAACACTGAAGCTTTCTTT. This sequence joins TRBV5-4 and TRBJ1-1, with a weak D call TRBD1 (6 bases). The V end was cut by 5 bases, the J end by 1 base, with 15 bases between. Germline loops: CDR1 SGHNT, CDR2 YYREEE (reference sequence). The CDR3 is made up of 15 amino acids. Full variable domain (rest looked up from reference TRBV5-4 and TRBJ1-1): ETGVTQSPTHLIKTRGQQVTLRCSSQSGHNTVSWYQQALGQGPQFIFQYYREEENGRGNFPPRFSGLQFPNYSSELNVNALELDDSALYLCASRGGGVGNTEAFFGQGTRLTVV.

The chain uses TRBV5-6 and TRBJ1-3; unclear D gene. Trimming took 0 bases from V and 0 from J, leaving 10 bases between them. The germline gives CDR1 SGHDT, CDR2 YYEEEE. The CDR3 spans 16 residues. CDR3 nucleotide sequence: TGTGCCAGCAGCTTGGTTTGGACGGACTCTGGAAACACCATATATTTT. Its protein is CASSLVWTDSGNTIYF.

This sequence joins TRBV19 and TRBJ1-3, with D unclear. The germline V gene encodes CDR1 LNHDA and CDR2 SQIVND (reference sequence). This CDR3 has 13 residues. The V and J ends lost 4 bases and 4 bases respectively, with 8 bases between them. The CDR3 DNA reads as TGTGCCAGTAGTAAAGGTCCAGGAAACACCATATATTTT. Encoded protein: CASSKGPGNTIYF.

The V call is TRBV27, the J call TRBJ2-2; D is unresolved. V shed 3 bases and J shed 5 bases, with 13 bases lying between them. From germline, CDR1 is MNHEY and CDR2 SMNVEV (reference sequence). The CDR3 extends over 15 amino acids. The CDR3 reads CASSLAQVLTGELFF. Here the CDR3 DNA reads TGTGCCAGCAGTTTGGCCCAGGTGTTGACCGGGGAGCTGTTTTTT.

This chain joins TRBV6-5 and TRBJ1-2, with D possibly TRBD1 on 6 matching bases. V was clipped by 6 bases and J by 2 bases, with 7 bases between them. CDR3 size: 12 residues. Germline CDR1 is MNHEY and CDR2 is SVGAGI. CDR3 bases: TGTGCCAGCAGCCAGGGGAACTATGGCTACACCTTC. As protein: CASSQGNYGYTF.

V gene TRBV7-9 combines with J gene TRBJ2-2; TRBD1 agrees at 9 bases. The CDR3 covers 11 residues. From germline, CDR1 is SEHNR and CDR2 FQNEAQ (reference sequence). The V segment lost 11 bases and the J segment 5 bases; nucleotides outside the gene matches: 0. The CDR3 protein is CAGQGTGELFF. In DNA, the CDR3 is TGTGCCGGACAGGGGACCGGGGAGCTGTTTTTT.

The rearrangement uses TRBV7-8 and TRBJ2-7, with D perhaps TRBD1 (5 bases). The CDR3 spans 16 residues. V was trimmed by 2 bases and J by 3 bases, leaving 17 bases between them. Germline CDR1 is SGHVS and CDR2 is FQNEAQ. For the CDR3, the DNA is TGTGCCAGCAGCTTACAGGGCCTCCCCCCAAACTACGAGCAGTACTTC. This encodes CASSLQGLPPNYEQYF.

The rearrangement links TRBV6-2 or TRBV6-3 to TRBJ1-1; no firm D call. Trimming shortened V by 0 bases and J by 4 bases, and 15 bases separated the two germline ends. Germline CDR1 MNHEY, CDR2 SVGEGT. The CDR3 is 16 amino acids. CDR3 loop: CASSYSAARGFTEAFF. The DNA for the CDR3 is TGTGCCAGCAGTTACTCCGCCGCGAGAGGCTTCACTGAAGCTTTCTTT.

The chain carries TRBV10-3 and TRBJ2-3; 14 bases map to TRBD2. CDR3 length: 15 amino acids. The V segment lost 6 bases and the J segment 1 base; nucleotides outside the gene matches: 0. The germline CDR1 and CDR2 sequences are ENHRY and SYGVKD. The CDR3 DNA sequence: TGTGCCATCAGGGGACTAGCGGGAGGCACAGATACGCAGTATTTT. Protein product: CAIRGLAGGTDTQYF.

This sequence joins TRBV12-3 or TRBV12-4 and TRBJ1-2; a possible D gene is TRBD1 (5 bases). V lost 7 bases and J 7 bases, leaving 16 bases between the germline ends. The CDR3 loop spans 13 amino acids. CDR3: CASNVGQGGGYTF. CDR3 coding DNA: TGTGCCAGCAACGTCGGTCAGGGCGGTGGCTACACCTTC.

This clone was observed once. V gene TRBV18 combines with J gene TRBJ2-2, with no clear D. The CDR3 has 13 amino acids. Germline assignment: CDR1 KGHSH and CDR2 LQKENI. The V end lost 0 bases, the J end lost 6 bases, and 5 bases lay between the germline ends. The CDR3 here is CASSPPNSGELFF. DNA of the CDR3: TGTGCCAGCTCACCACCAAATTCCGGGGAGCTGTTTTTT. Complete variable domain (other parts from reference TRBV18 and TRBJ2-2): NAGVMQNPRHLVRRRGQEARLRCSPMKGHSHVYWYRQLPEEGLKFMVYLQKENIIDESGMPKERFSAEFPKEGPSILRIQQVVRGDSAAYFCASSPPNSGELFFGEGSRLTVL.

The V and J genes are TRBV5-4 and TRBJ1-3; D ambiguous. Per germline, CDR1 SGHNT and CDR2 YYREEE (reference sequence). Trimming removed 1 base at V and 4 bases at J, with 24 bases between. The CDR3 runs 19 residues. Here the CDR3 reads CASSLNGRAGVGRGNTIYF. CDR3 bases: TGTGCCAGCAGCTTGAATGGTAGGGCAGGAGTCGGTCGCGGAAACACCATATATTTT.

This clone has only a few counts. The chain is built from TRBV7-3 and TRBJ2-1; either TRBD1 or TRBD2 may fit D (5 bases each). The CDR3 has 15 residues. The V and J ends lost 7 bases and 0 bases respectively, with 13 bases between them. CDR1 and CDR2 from the germline V gene are SGHTA and FQGTGA. This CDR3 reads CASTPQRGSYNEQFF. The CDR3 DNA follows: TGTGCCAGCACCCCTCAGAGGGGCTCCTACAATGAGCAGTTCTTC.

Only a few counts were recorded for this clone. This sequence joins TRBV29-1 and TRBJ2-1; unclear D gene. The CDR3 is made up of 11 amino acids. V lost 3 bases, J lost 9 bases, and 9 bases lay in between. From germline, CDR1 is SQVTM and CDR2 ANQGSEA. CDR3 bases: TGCAGCGTTGAGGGTACTCTTGAGCAGTTCTTC. Translation gives CSVEGTLEQFF.